One T cell receptor (beta chain) is described in this entry. Its antigen is undetermined. The CDR3 end falls 3 residues outside the read, so it is completed with the germline J gene. Sequencing was performed with immunoSEQ multiplex PCR; in TCRdb, only in-frame clones are kept and a portion is missing. This table lists tens of thousands of clones. The data are from a study of T cells in women clearing cervical HPV infection. Study-wide context: Cases: HPV16-related CIN3 or worse on histology, 2 invasive cancers. Controls gave blood once infection was undetectable; cases at lesion identification. For cases, blood was sampled a median 149 days after lesion detection, interquartile range roughly 90 to 210 days. Study-level findings and limits: TRBV6-7 relative abundance averaged approximately 0.1% in cases and more than 0.15% in controls.

V was shortened by 2 bases and J by 7 bases, with 6 bases between the two germline ends. Per the germline V gene, CDR1 is SGHRS and CDR2 is YFSETQ. The CDR3 extends over 11 amino acids. Sequenced: blood buffy coat. The clonotype originates from a woman aged 18 to 75 with a cervical HPV16 infection that either progressed to CIN3+ or cleared (not recorded which). The chain joins TRBV5-1 to TRBJ1-2; D remains unclear. The CDR3 bases that were read are TGCGCCAGCAGCTTTACGGGTGGC. Its protein product is CASSFTGG. The complete CDR3 sequence is CASSFTGGYTF.